A selection of T cell receptor beta chains follows, all from one sample in a study of OX40 agonist ivuxolimab in advanced cancers. Clones were sequenced by immunoSEQ multiplex PCR, and TCRdb holds only the in-frame ones, with some missing. In the table there are 40,000 or so clones, roughly 90% of which are singletons. The starting material was CD4+ or CD8+ T cells sorted from blood, obtained in a trial of the OX40 agonist ivuxolimab. The receptors shown here come from an adult with an advanced solid tumor such as melanoma, head and neck, liver or kidney cancer. The CDR3 runs from the conserved cysteine through the conserved F or W. D genes are given only for firm matches. Expanded clones are given a class, and other clones once, few, many or no size at all.

cdr3_aa cdr3_nt cdr3_length d_call j_call v_call clone_size
CASSDQGPTGELFF TGTGCCAGCAGTGATCAAGGTCCCACCGGGGAGCTGTTTTTT 14 NA TRBJ2-2 TRBV2 once
CASSVSGGGYTF TGTGCCAGCAGCGTTAGTGGGGGAGGCTACACCTTC 12 NA TRBJ1-2 TRBV7-2 NA
CASSLAGGQPQHF TGCGCCAGCAGCTTGGCGGGGGGACAGCCCCAGCATTTT 13 NA TRBJ1-5 TRBV5-1 NA
CASSLGQFSDTQYF TGCGCCAGCAGCTTGGGGCAGTTCTCAGATACGCAGTATTTT 14 NA TRBJ2-3 TRBV5-1 NA
CASSLYPENTEAFF TGTGCCAGCTCTCTATACCCAGAGAACACTGAAGCTTTCTTT 14 NA TRBJ1-1 TRBV18 NA
CASSPSSPGQPQHF TGTGCCAGCAGTCCTTCCTCCCCAGGTCAGCCCCAGCATTTT 14 NA TRBJ1-5 TRBV6-5 NA
CASSLEGLNEQFF TGCGCCAGCAGCTTGGAAGGGCTCAATGAGCAGTTCTTC 13 NA TRBJ2-1 TRBV5-1 NA
CASGFGTGTEQFF TGTGCTAGTGGTTTCGGGACCGGGACGGAGCAGTTCTTC 13 NA TRBJ2-1 TRBV12-5 NA
CASSLSLWTGSDTGELFF TGTGCCAGCAGTTTATCCTTATGGACAGGTTCGGACACCGGGGAGCTGTTTTTT 18 TRBD1 TRBJ2-2 TRBV27 NA
CASSPTLVRADSSGNTIYF TGTGCCAGCAGTCCAACCTTAGTCCGTGCAGATAGCTCTGGAAACACCATATATTTT 19 NA TRBJ1-3 TRBV27 NA
CAIRTGGELYGYTF TGTGCCATCAGAACAGGGGGAGAGCTTTATGGCTACACCTTC 14 TRBD1 TRBJ1-2 TRBV10-3 NA
CASSRSGDTGELFF TGTGCCAGCAGTCGCAGCGGGGACACCGGGGAGCTGTTTTTT 14 TRBD2 TRBJ2-2 TRBV6-1 NA
CASSFKAGNSPLHF TGTGCCAGCAGTTTTAAGGCCGGAAATTCACCCCTCCACTTT 14 NA TRBJ1-6 TRBV27 NA
CAISKSTGTYEQYF TGTGCCATCAGTAAGTCGACAGGGACCTACGAGCAGTACTTC 14 TRBD1 TRBJ2-7 TRBV10-3 NA
CASSLGLNSGNTIYF TGTGCCAGCAGCTTGGGACTTAACTCTGGAAACACCATATATTTT 15 NA TRBJ1-3 TRBV5-8 once
CASSQDSFGGYTF TGCGCCAGCAGCCAAGACTCCTTCGGTGGCTACACCTTC 13 NA TRBJ1-2 TRBV4-3 NA
CSAGDTEAFF TGCAGCGCGGGGGACACTGAAGCTTTCTTT 10 NA TRBJ1-1 TRBV29-1 NA
CASSTQENTEAFF TGTGCCAGCAGCACGCAGGAAAACACTGAAGCTTTCTTT 13 NA TRBJ1-1 TRBV2 NA
CASSPGQTANTEAFF TGTGCCAGCAGCCCAGGACAGACGGCCAACACTGAAGCTTTCTTT 15 NA TRBJ1-1 TRBV11-3 once
CASSTDPGQYEAFF TGCGCCAGCAGCACGGATCCGGGACAGTATGAAGCTTTCTTT 14 TRBD1 TRBJ1-1 TRBV5-1 NA
CASSLDGGQETQYF TGTGCCAGCAGCTTAGACGGGGGGCAAGAGACCCAGTACTTC 14 TRBD2 TRBJ2-5 TRBV11-3 NA
CASSPSGGLYREGADTQYF TGTGCCAGCAGCCCCTCCGGTGGACTGTACAGGGAGGGGGCAGATACGCAGTATTTT 19 NA TRBJ2-3 TRBV11-2 few
CASTSGGTNEQYF TGTGCCAGCACTAGCGGGGGGACGAACGAGCAGTACTTC 13 TRBD2 TRBJ2-7 TRBV28 once
CASSFYGVANEKLFF TGTGCCAGCAGCTTCTATGGAGTGGCTAATGAAAAACTGTTTTTT 15 NA TRBJ1-4 TRBV7-9 few
CASTNRDRGIEQFF TGTGCCAGCACAAACCGGGACAGGGGGATTGAGCAGTTCTTC 14 TRBD1 TRBJ2-1 TRBV6-5 NA
CASSADRGVSQPQHF TGTGCCAGCAGTGCAGACAGGGGCGTTTCACAGCCCCAGCATTTT 15 TRBD1 TRBJ1-5 TRBV2 NA
CARSGGTGNTEAFF TGTGCCAGAAGCGGAGGGACAGGGAACACTGAAGCTTTCTTT 14 TRBD1 TRBJ1-1 TRBV5-3 NA
CASSLGYTEAFF TGTGCCAGCAGTCTAGGGTACACTGAAGCTTTCTTT 12 NA TRBJ1-1 TRBV6-1 NA
CASSQGERGLGGYTF TGCGCCAGCAGCCAAGGGGAAAGGGGACTGGGCGGCTACACCTTC 15 NA TRBJ1-2 TRBV4-3 once
CASSPLGNTEAFF TGTGCCAGCAGCCCATTGGGGAACACTGAAGCTTTCTTT 13 NA TRBJ1-1 TRBV6-1 NA
CASSYGGQPYGYTF TGTGCCAGCAGTTATGGTGGGCAGCCCTATGGCTACACCTTC 14 NA TRBJ1-2 TRBV6-5 NA
CASTRDPNSPLHF TGTGCCAGTACCAGGGACCCTAATTCACCCCTCCACTTT 13 NA TRBJ1-6 TRBV27 NA
CAISDPRGRVGTGELFF TGTGCCATCAGTGATCCCCGGGGAAGGGTAGGCACCGGGGAGCTGTTTTTT 17 NA TRBJ2-2 TRBV10-3 NA
CASSIARGFVGDEQFF TGTGCCAGTAGTATAGCCAGGGGATTTGTAGGGGATGAGCAGTTCTTC 16 NA TRBJ2-1 TRBV19 NA
CASSLAGTASANTGELFF TGCGCCAGCAGCTTGGCCGGGACAGCCTCCGCGAACACCGGGGAGCTGTTTTTT 18 TRBD1 TRBJ2-2 TRBV5-1 NA
CASSIVEFSNYGYTF TGTGCCAGTAGTATAGTGGAGTTTTCTAACTATGGCTACACCTTC 15 NA TRBJ1-2 TRBV19 NA
CASSLGQGTSEKLFF TGTGCCAGCAGCTTGGGACAGGGGACGTCGGAAAAACTGTTTTTT 15 TRBD1 TRBJ1-4 TRBV5-6 NA
CASSPQVTPQETQYF TGTGCCAGCTCACCGCAAGTCACACCCCAAGAGACCCAGTACTTC 15 NA TRBJ2-5 TRBV18 NA
CASSSRTSGDGEQYF TGTGCCAGCAGTTCTCGGACTAGCGGGGATGGGGAGCAGTACTTC 15 TRBD2 TRBJ2-7 TRBV27 NA
CASKSGGIYEQYF TGTGCCAGCAAGAGCGGGGGAATATACGAGCAGTACTTC 13 TRBD2 TRBJ2-7 TRBV28 NA
CASSPSGPNSEQYF TGTGCCAGTTCCCCATCCGGTCCGAATTCCGAGCAGTACTTC 14 NA TRBJ2-7 TRBV7-9 NA
CASSSGGPEKLFF TGCGCCAGCAGCTCTGGAGGGCCAGAAAAACTGTTTTTT 13 NA TRBJ1-4 TRBV5-1 NA
CASSLGQGANQPQHF TGTGCCAGCAGCTTGGGACAGGGGGCCAATCAGCCCCAGCATTTT 15 TRBD1 TRBJ1-5 TRBV7-2 NA
CASSSIGAMITGELFF TGTGCCAGCAGCTCCATCGGGGCCATGATAACCGGGGAGCTGTTTTTT 16 NA TRBJ2-2 TRBV11-2 NA